A single sample is the source of the 22 T cell receptor beta chains below, sequenced in a study of memory CD4+ T cells and cytomegalovirus serostatus. TCRdb keeps only in-frame clones here, not all; method: immunoSEQ multiplex PCR. Here the sample spans some 58,000 clones, 77% being singletons. The sort gate was single viable CD3+CD4+CD8-CD45RO+ cells for memory CD4+ T cells. The sequenced material came from memory CD4+ T cells from blood. These receptors were taken from an adult in good health and CMV-seronegative.

The chain couples TRBV29-1 to TRBJ2-3; 7 bases are shared with TRBD2. From germline, CDR1 is SQVTM and CDR2 ANQGSEA. Unmatched junction bases numbered 3, after V lost 3 bases and J lost 6 bases. The length of the CDR3 is 12 residues. The CDR3 spells CSVDQGGDTQYF. For the CDR3, the DNA is TGCAGCGTTGACCAGGGAGGGGATACGCAGTATTTT.

This chain links TRBV6-5 with TRBJ1-1; D is uncertain. CDR1 is MNHEY and CDR2 is SVGAGI in the germline V gene. The CDR3 is made up of 13 amino acids. V lost 0 bases and J lost 7, with 9 bases in between. The CDR3 loop reads CASSYSGGSEAFF. As DNA, the CDR3 is TGTGCCAGCAGTTACTCAGGAGGGAGTGAAGCTTTCTTT.

Regarding this clone: The junction differs from germline at one of its ends, possibly a read error. The V and J genes are TRBV6-6 and TRBJ1-5; D ambiguous. This CDR3 contains 14 residues. Germline lookup yields CDR1 MNHNY and CDR2 SVGAGI (reference sequence). CDR3 loop: CASSYSGSNQPQHF. The CDR3 DNA follows: TGTGCCAGCAGCTACTCAGGTTCAAATCAGCCCCAGCATTTT.

The chain links TRBV19 to TRBJ1-2, with 7 bases lining up with TRBD1. V dropped 2 bases and J dropped 1; count of bases not matched to a gene: 4. The V gene's germline CDR1 is LNHDA and CDR2 SQIVND (reference sequence). The CDR3 contains 15 residues. CDR3: CASSINRGNNYGYTF. In DNA form, the CDR3 reads TGTGCCAGTAGTATAAACAGGGGAAATAACTATGGCTACACCTTC. Using reference TRBV19 and TRBJ1-2 for the parts outside the CDR3, the full variable domain is DGGITQSPKYLFRKEGQNVTLSCEQNLNHDAMYWYRQDPGQGLRLIYYSQIVNDFQKGDIAEGYSVSREKKESFPLTVTSAQKNPTAFYLCASSINRGNNYGYTFGSGTRLTVV.

The count of this clone is one. The CDR3 carries no conserved terminal phenylalanine or tryptophan, so it likely arises from a read error. The DNA is left out, because the CDR3 cannot be placed on it with certainty; the CDR3 is given as TCRdb lists it. This rearrangement joins TRBV2 to TRBJ1-1; no DNA check was done on the table's D call, TRBD1. CDR1 is SNHLY, CDR2 FYNNEI, per germline. The CDR3 contains 11 residues when both ends are counted. CDR3 in amino acids: CASSDWQGTRV.

V usage is TRBV27 and J usage is TRBJ1-5; TRBD1 aligns across 8 bases. CDR3 length: 17 amino acids. Trimming took 0 bases from V and 5 from J; bases not matched to a gene: 9. Looked up from germline, CDR1 is MNHEY and CDR2 is SMNVEV (reference sequence). The DNA for the CDR3 is TGTGCCAGCAGTTTATCACCGACAGACAGGGGAGATCAGCCCCAGCATTTT. Residues: CASSLSPTDRGDQPQHF.

The chain couples TRBV11-2 to TRBJ2-1, with D hard to call. The germline V gene encodes CDR1 SGHAT and CDR2 FQNNGV. CDR3 size: 15 residues. The V end was cut by 1 base, the J end by 4 bases, with 11 bases between. The CDR3 sequence is CASSLGLNSYNEQFF. The CDR3 DNA is TGTGCCAGCAGCTTAGGCCTGAACTCATACAATGAGCAGTTCTTC.

In DNA form, the CDR3 reads TGTGCCAGCAGCTTATTTGCAGACGAAAAACTGTTTTTT. Amino acid sequence: CASSLFADEKLFF. The rearrangement joins TRBV7-9 to TRBJ1-4, with D unresolved. The CDR3 is 13 amino acids. The ends were cut back, 2 bases at V and 8 bases at J, with 9 bases in the middle. Per germline, CDR1 SEHNR and CDR2 FQNEAQ (reference sequence). Based on the CDR3 plus reference TRBV7-9 and TRBJ1-4, the full variable domain is DTGVSQNPRHKITKRGQNVTFRCDPISEHNRLYWYRQTLGQGPEFLTYFQNEAQLEKSRLLSDRFSAERPKGSFSTLEIQRTEQGDSAMYLCASSLFADEKLFFGSGTQLSVL.

The sample holds a few counts of this clone. This chain connects TRBV4-2 to TRBJ1-1, with no clear D. Trimming left V 0 bases short and J 0 bases short, with 5 bases between. This CDR3 comprises 14 residues. Looked up from germline, CDR1 is LGHNA and CDR2 is YNFKEQ. CDR3 amino acids: CASSQDPMNTEAFF. The CDR3 nucleotides read TGTGCCAGCAGCCAAGATCCAATGAACACTGAAGCTTTCTTT.

J is TRBJ2-7 and V is TRBV30, with D perhaps matching TRBD2 (6 bases). V lost 2 bases and J lost 4, with 15 bases in between. The CDR3 loop spans 14 amino acids. The V gene's germline CDR1 is GTSNPN and CDR2 SVGIG (reference sequence). CDR3: CAWSYGGIGYEQYF. CDR3 nucleotides: TGTGCCTGGAGTTATGGAGGGATCGGTTACGAGCAGTACTTC.

This chain links TRBV5-4 with TRBJ2-3; D is unresolved. There are 15 residues in the CDR3. V was pared by 4 bases and J by 1 base, with 13 bases between. Germline values: CDR1 SGHNT, CDR2 YYREEE (reference sequence). The CDR3 DNA is TGTGCCAGCAGCCCCGACGGCCGAGGCACAGATACGCAGTATTTT. Encoded protein: CASSPDGRGTDTQYF.

The chain employs TRBV14 and TRBJ2-5, with D unclear. Trimming removed 1 base at V and 4 bases at J, with 7 bases between. CDR1 is SGHDN and CDR2 is FVKESK in the germline V gene. This CDR3 is 13 amino acids long. The DNA for the CDR3 is TGTGCCAGCAGCCAAGCTTCTAGAGAGACCCAGTACTTC. This codes for CASSQASRETQYF.

This chain uses TRBV11-2 with TRBJ2-4; 8 nucleotides agree with TRBD1. From germline, CDR1 is SGHAT and CDR2 FQNNGV. CDR3 length equals 16 residues. The J segment lost 1 base and the V segment lost 5 bases, leaving 7 bases of the junction unmatched. CDR3 sequence: CASSPGQVGAKNIQYF. The CDR3 nucleotides read TGTGCCAGCAGCCCGGGACAGGTCGGCGCCAAAAACATTCAGTACTTC.

The chain employs TRBV18 and TRBJ1-5; D call uncertain. Germline CDR1 is KGHSH and CDR2 is LQKENI. There are 13 residues in the CDR3. Trimming took 2 bases from V and 7 from J, leaving 9 bases between them. The CDR3 is CASSPDAQQPQHF. In DNA, the CDR3 is TGTGCCAGCTCACCAGACGCTCAGCAGCCCCAGCATTTT. The complete variable domain, with remaining parts taken from reference TRBV18 and TRBJ1-5, reads NAGVMQNPRHLVRRRGQEARLRCSPMKGHSHVYWYRQLPEEGLKFMVYLQKENIIDESGMPKERFSAEFPKEGPSILRIQQVVRGDSAAYFCASSPDAQQPQHFGDGTRLSIL.

V gene TRBV27 combines with J gene TRBJ1-5; no reliable D call. Germline CDR1 reads MNHEY; CDR2 reads SMNVEV (reference sequence). The CDR3 covers 13 residues. The ends were cut back, 4 bases at V and 8 bases at J, with 12 bases in the middle. CDR3 loop: CASSWSGKEPQHF. The CDR3 nucleotides read TGTGCCAGCAGTTGGAGTGGGAAGGAGCCCCAGCATTTT.

The chain couples TRBV5-1 to TRBJ1-6, with TRBD1 matching 7 bases. J gave up 5 bases and V 6 bases, and 8 bases lay outside the gene matches. Germline V lookup: CDR1 SGHRS, CDR2 YFSETQ. The CDR3 covers 15 residues. The CDR3 sequence: CASTRDRPNNSPLHF. CDR3 in DNA: TGCGCCAGCACAAGGGACAGACCCAATAATTCACCCCTCCACTTT.

This chain joins TRBV2 and TRBJ2-1; tentatively, D is TRBD1 (5 bases). The CDR3 loop spans 17 amino acids. Germline V CDR1 and CDR2: SNHLY, FYNNEI. V dropped 1 base and J dropped 3 bases, with 16 bases sitting between them. The CDR3 protein is CASSEDWGPPRYNEQFF. As DNA, the CDR3 is TGTGCCAGCAGTGAAGACTGGGGCCCTCCTCGCTACAATGAGCAGTTCTTC.

This clone was seen once. The chain is built from TRBV11-3 and TRBJ2-1; D ambiguous. CDR3 length: 18 amino acids. With 0 bases removed from V and 0 bases from J, the gap between germline ends came to 15 bases. The germline gives CDR1 SGHNT, CDR2 YENEEA. The CDR3: CASSLDQSGSSSYNEQFF. CDR3 coding DNA: TGTGCCAGCAGCTTAGATCAGAGTGGATCTAGCTCCTACAATGAGCAGTTCTTC.

This chain joins TRBV5-1 and TRBJ1-5; D unresolved. Germline V gives CDR1 SGHRS, CDR2 YFSETQ. The CDR3 loop spans 14 amino acids. The V end lost 0 bases, the J end lost 8 bases, and 12 bases lay between the germline ends. CDR3 nucleotide sequence: TGCGCCAGCAGCTTGGATTGGGTCACGGAGCCCCAGCATTTT. This codes for CASSLDWVTEPQHF.

The sample holds many counts of this clone. CDR3 amino acids: CASSPIVASGSSYEQYF. The CDR3 nucleotides read TGTGCCAGCTCACCAATAGTTGCTAGCGGGAGTTCCTACGAGCAGTACTTC. V is TRBV18 and J is TRBJ2-7, with 10 bases lining up with TRBD2. The germline gives CDR1 KGHSH, CDR2 LQKENI. The V segment lost 2 bases and the J segment 1 base; nucleotides outside the gene matches: 8. The CDR3 contains 17 residues.

This rearrangement joins TRBV29-1 to TRBJ2-2; D possibly matches TRBD1 or TRBD2 (5 bases each). Trimming shortened V by 5 bases and J by 2 bases, and 15 bases separated the two germline ends. The germline V gene has CDR1 SQVTM and CDR2 ANQGSEA. The CDR3 runs 15 residues. This chain's CDR3 is CSVKAGTHNTGELFF. The CDR3 bases are TGCAGCGTTAAGGCCGGGACCCATAACACCGGGGAGCTGTTTTTT.

The chain employs TRBV2 and TRBJ2-3; D gene unclear. The CDR3 covers 12 residues. Trimming cost V 5 bases and J 0 bases, with 3 bases left between them. Germline values: CDR1 SNHLY, CDR2 FYNNEI. DNA for the CDR3: TGTGCCAGCAGTACAAGCACAGATACGCAGTATTTT. It encodes CASSTSTDTQYF. The full variable domain, rest sourced from reference TRBV2 and TRBJ2-3, is EPEVTQTPSHQVTQMGQEVILRCVPISNHLYFYWYRQILGQKVEFLVSFYNNEISEKSEIFDDQFSVERPDGSNFTLKIRSTKLEDSAMYFCASSTSTDTQYFGPGTRLTVL.